One and the same sample provided the 25 T cell receptor beta chains below, sequenced in a study of human T cells and chemical hapten exposure. Total RNA extraction was carried out from unfractionated whole blood. One entry per CDR3 protein, called by TCRdb with MiXCR from the 5' RACE reads. The repertoire holds 150,000 or so distinct CDR3 sequences, 3.5% to 5% seen once, with 1.3% to 1.5% in the top ten. The receptor source for this set is a female donor in good health.

In this sample, this clonotype turned up many times. The CDR3 nucleotides read TGTGCCAGCAGCTTGAGACTAGCGGGGAGGGATGAGCAGTTCTTC. Amino acid sequence: CASSLRLAGRDEQFF. J is TRBJ2-1 and V is TRBV5-6; 11 nucleotides match TRBD2. Germline loops: CDR1 SGHDT, CDR2 YYEEEE. The J segment lost 8 bases and the V segment lost 1 base, leaving 5 bases of the junction unmatched. The CDR3 consists of 15 residues.

The rearrangement links TRBV2 to TRBJ1-2; 9 bases line up with TRBD1. V lost 6 bases, J lost 4 bases, and 6 bases stayed unmatched. Germline V gives CDR1 SNHLY, CDR2 FYNNEI. The CDR3 sequence is 14 residues long. CDR3 in DNA: TGTGCCAGCAGGTTACCGGGACAGGGCTATGGCTACACCTTC. The encoded protein is CASRLPGQGYGYTF. Full variable domain (missing parts from reference TRBV2 and TRBJ1-2): EPEVTQTPSHQVTQMGQEVILRCVPISNHLYFYWYRQILGQKVEFLVSFYNNEISEKSEIFDDQFSVERPDGSNFTLKIRSTKLEDSAMYFCASRLPGQGYGYTFGSGTRLTVV.

This clonotype has at least ten counts. This chain connects TRBV5-1 to TRBJ1-2; 10 nucleotides line up with TRBD1. Unmatched junction bases numbered 8, after V lost 5 bases and J lost 7 bases. Germline V gene sequence: CDR1 SGHRS, CDR2 YFSETQ. The CDR3 covers 14 residues. The CDR3 loop reads CASRSDRGSVGYTF. CDR3 DNA sequence: TGCGCCAGCAGGTCGGACAGGGGGTCTGTTGGCTACACCTTC.

This chain uses TRBV20-1 with TRBJ2-7; D may be TRBD2 (6 bases). This CDR3 region has 16 residues. CDR1 DFQATT and CDR2 SNEGSKA come from the germline V gene (reference sequence). Deletions cut 2 bases from V and 5 bases from J, with 22 bases between. Written as DNA, the CDR3 is TGCAGTGCTAGATCAAGCGTAGCGGACTGCATCGACGAGCAGTACTTC. This gives the protein CSARSSVADCIDEQYF.

This clonotype was seen ten or more times. This chain joins TRBV12-3 or TRBV12-4 and TRBJ1-1; unclear D gene. The CDR3 runs to 17 residues. Between the trimmed V and J ends, which lost 1 base and 1 base, there was a span of 16 bases. CDR3 protein: CASSLVFSSESNTEAFF. The CDR3 DNA sequence: TGTGCCAGCAGTTTAGTTTTTTCGTCAGAGTCGAACACTGAAGCTTTCTTT.

This clonotype came up many times. The chain links TRBV20-1 to TRBJ1-5; 10 positions match TRBD1. The CDR3 contains 15 residues. Germline CDR1 is DFQATT and CDR2 is SNEGSKA (reference sequence). The V and J ends lost 5 bases and 5 bases, in that order; junction bases with no gene match: 9. The CDR3, as DNA: TGCAGTGCTCCGACAGGGGGCACAGCGGATCAGCCCCAGCATTTT. Translated: CSAPTGGTADQPQHF.

This clonotype has at least ten counts. The chain employs TRBV7-9 and TRBJ1-2, with D hard to call. Germline values: CDR1 SEHNR, CDR2 FQNEAQ (reference sequence). V lost 1 base and J lost 0, with 9 bases in between. The CDR3 is 15 residues long. The CDR3 DNA is TGTGCCAGCAGCTTAGGAGCGTTCCCTAACTATGGCTACACCTTC. Its translation: CASSLGAFPNYGYTF.

This clonotype showed up just a few times. The J gene is TRBJ1-2, the V gene TRBV5-4; the match to TRBD1 covers 11 bases. Germline V CDR1 and CDR2: SGHNT, YYREEE (reference sequence). V dropped 0 bases and J dropped 3; count of bases not matched to a gene: 4. CDR3 length equals 16 residues. This CDR3 reads CASSLDWTGGDYGYTF. CDR3 sequence (DNA): TGTGCCAGCAGCTTGGATTGGACAGGGGGCGACTATGGCTACACCTTC.

V gene TRBV6-5 combines with J gene TRBJ1-6, with D unclear. V shed 2 bases and J shed 7 bases, with 3 bases lying between them. The length of the CDR3 is 12 residues. From germline, CDR1 is MNHEY and CDR2 SVGAGI. CDR3 DNA: TGTGCCAGCAGTTACGCAAATTCACCCCTCCACTTT. Its translation: CASSYANSPLHF.

This clonotype occurred many times. The V gene is TRBV29-1, the J gene TRBJ1-2; a weak D match, TRBD1 (5 bases). V was trimmed by 4 bases and J by 7 bases, leaving 13 bases between them. The germline gives CDR1 SQVTM, CDR2 ANQGSEA. The CDR3 loop spans 12 amino acids. This chain's CDR3 is CSVVRGYGGYTF. Written as DNA, the CDR3 is TGCAGCGTTGTAAGGGGATACGGTGGCTACACCTTC.

In its sample, this clonotype was seen many times. The CDR3 DNA sequence: TGTGCCAGCAGCCCCCGTATTAATGAAAAACTGTTTTTT. It translates to CASSPRINEKLFF. The rearrangement joins TRBV7-2 to TRBJ1-4, with D unclear. Trimming pared 5 bases from V and 4 bases from J, leaving 8 bases between. Germline V CDR1 and CDR2: SGHTA, FQGNSA. The CDR3 length is 13 residues.

This clonotype was recorded a few times. The rearrangement links TRBV12-3 or TRBV12-4 to TRBJ1-1, with a tentative D call TRBD1 (6 bases). The V end was cut by 6 bases, the J end by 4 bases, with 15 bases between. This CDR3 is 14 amino acids long. The CDR3 region has the DNA TGTGCCAGCAGGGAAACAGGGTACGTCACTGAAGCTTTCTTT. Protein product: CASRETGYVTEAFF.

This clonotype came up many times. This rearrangement joins TRBV7-2 to TRBJ1-2; D gene ambiguous. This CDR3 contains 15 residues. Trimming removed 5 bases from V and 2 bases from J, with 15 bases in between. Germline CDR1 and CDR2: SGHTA and FQGNSA. Here the CDR3 reads CASSPEHRRNYGYTF. CDR3 coding DNA: TGTGCCAGCAGCCCCGAGCACAGACGAAACTATGGCTACACCTTC.

This clonotype was seen many times. The chain joins TRBV18 to TRBJ2-1, with 9 bases identical to TRBD1. This CDR3 has 18 amino acids. J lost 8 bases, V lost 2 bases, and 16 bases had no gene match. Germline-derived CDR1 and CDR2 are KGHSH and LQKENI. The DNA for the CDR3 is TGTGCCAGCTCACCAACCGGGACAGGGTTATTTGGGTCATATGAGCAGTTCTTC. Translated: CASSPTGTGLFGSYEQFF.

The table lists this clonotype with many counts. This sequence joins TRBV7-2 and TRBJ2-3; D remains ambiguous. V gave up 5 bases and J gave up 5 bases, with 14 bases separating them. Germline assignment: CDR1 SGHTA and CDR2 FQGNSA. This CDR3 has 14 amino acids. The CDR3 here is CASSPSIRRDTQYF. CDR3 DNA: TGTGCCAGCAGCCCCTCAATCCGCAGAGATACGCAGTATTTT.

Ten or more counts support this clonotype. This sequence joins TRBV7-8 and TRBJ2-1; 7 bases line up with TRBD2. V was clipped by 1 base and J by 4 bases; unmatched bases: 10. Germline V gene lookup returns CDR1 SGHVS and CDR2 FQNEAQ. The CDR3 runs to 17 residues. The CDR3 sequence: CASSLVPLLANYNEQFF. The CDR3 DNA reads as TGTGCCAGCAGCTTAGTACCCTTACTAGCGAATTACAATGAGCAGTTCTTC.

This chain uses TRBV18 with TRBJ2-1; TRBD1 agrees at 9 bases. V trimming: 6 bases; J trimming: 5 bases; junction bases outside the gene matches: 11. The CDR3 loop spans 16 amino acids. Germline lookup yields CDR1 KGHSH and CDR2 LQKENI. In DNA, the CDR3 is TGTGCCAGCTCGCGCTCCGGGACAGGGAATAACAATGAGCAGTTCTTC. Amino acids: CASSRSGTGNNNEQFF. The whole variable domain, remainder taken from reference TRBV18 and TRBJ2-1, is NAGVMQNPRHLVRRRGQEARLRCSPMKGHSHVYWYRQLPEEGLKFMVYLQKENIIDESGMPKERFSAEFPKEGPSILRIQQVVRGDSAAYFCASSRSGTGNNNEQFFGPGTRLTVL.

There are a few counts of this clonotype. J is TRBJ2-1 and V is TRBV5-1; 7 nucleotides line up with TRBD1. J was trimmed by 7 bases and V by 4 bases; bases with no gene match: 14. This CDR3 is built from 16 residues. From germline, CDR1 is SGHRS and CDR2 YFSETQ. CDR3 DNA: TGCGCCAGCAGCACCGCTAGACAGGGAATTAAGAATGAGCAGTTCTTC. Protein sequence: CASSTARQGIKNEQFF.

The V gene is TRBV4-1, the J gene TRBJ2-5, with D possibly matching TRBD2 (6 bases). The germline V gene has CDR1 MGHRA and CDR2 YSYEKL. The CDR3 extends over 15 amino acids. Trimming left V 0 bases short and J 1 base short, with 9 bases between. As DNA, the CDR3 is TGCGCCAGCAGCCAAGAGAAACTAGCCCAAGAGACCCAGTACTTC. As protein: CASSQEKLAQETQYF.

This clonotype was counted many times. The gene calls are TRBV2 and TRBJ1-6; 9 nucleotides match TRBD1. The J segment lost 5 bases and the V segment lost 7 bases, leaving 9 bases of the junction unmatched. From germline, CDR1 is SNHLY and CDR2 FYNNEI. This CDR3 region has 16 residues. The CDR3 bases are TGTGCCAGCACTCAAGGGACAGGGCTAAATAATTCACCCCTCCACTTT. The encoded protein is CASTQGTGLNNSPLHF.

This clonotype showed up many times. A read error may be the cause here, since a much bigger clone is one base away. The rearrangement links TRBV29-1 to TRBJ1-2; D call uncertain. The germline V gene has CDR1 SQVTM and CDR2 ANQGSEA. The CDR3 runs 15 residues. The CDR3 spells CSVEDWEGPNDGYTF. As DNA, the CDR3 is TGCAGCGTTGAAGATTGGGAGGGCCCTAACGATGGCTACACCTTC.

This clonotype was recorded many times. This chain connects TRBV9 to TRBJ1-2; weak D call: TRBD1 (5 bases). The CDR3 length is 15 residues. Deletions cut 0 bases from V and 6 bases from J, with 15 bases between. CDR1 is SGDLS and CDR2 is YYNGEE in the germline V gene. DNA of the CDR3: TGTGCCAGCAGCGTAGAAGGGGAGTCGGTTGATGGCTACACCTTC. Residues: CASSVEGESVDGYTF.

About this clonotype: A much larger clonotype is one base distant, so this may be a read error. The chain recombines TRBV9 with TRBJ1-1; a possible D gene is TRBD1 (5 bases). Germline CDR1 is SGDLS and CDR2 is YYNGEE. The CDR3 contains 15 residues. Trimming left V 5 bases short and J 4 bases short, with 18 bases between. CDR3 nucleotides: TGTGCCAGCAGTCCCGAAGGGAGGGGATGCACTGAAGCTTTCTTT. Amino acid sequence: CASSPEGRGCTEAFF.

This clonotype was recorded at least ten times. The chain recombines TRBV19 with TRBJ1-2, with unresolved D. V dropped 1 base and J dropped 3 bases, with 9 bases sitting between them. CDR3 length: 14 amino acids. Germline CDR1 LNHDA, CDR2 SQIVND (reference sequence). CDR3 DNA: TGTGCCAGTAGTATAGCGATGGGAGACTATGGCTACACCTTC. Translated, it gives CASSIAMGDYGYTF.

As regards this clonotype: Given a much more abundant clone one base away, this may be a read error. J is TRBJ1-5 and V is TRBV4-2; no clear D gene. The CDR3 is made up of 13 amino acids. The V gene's germline CDR1 is LGHNA and CDR2 YNFKEQ. Trimming took 1 base from V and 5 from J, leaving 6 bases between them. The CDR3 coding sequence is TGTGCCAGCAGCCAAGCACGAGATCAGCCCCAGCATTTT. It encodes CASSQARDQPQHF.